This paragraph covers one T cell receptor (beta chain) sequence. The PCR made use of 60 Vbeta and 13 Jbeta primers. The table came from immunoSEQ multiplex PCR; TCRdb's copy has only in-frame clones and leaves some out. The table has 60,000 to 75,000 clones, 74% seen once. Per germline, CDR1 SGHTA and CDR2 FQGNSA. J gave up 5 bases and V 7 bases, and 23 bases lay outside the gene matches. This CDR3 spans 19 amino acids. This sample is part of a study of cytomegalovirus exposure and HLA in healthy donors. The receptor was isolated from a woman in her sixties in good health and CMV-seropositive. Input material: PBMCs. This rearrangement joins TRBV7-2 to TRBJ2-1, with 7 bases matching TRBD1. The CDR3 here is CASMDRFRGGVALDNEQFF. The CDR3 nucleotides read TGTGCCAGCATGGACAGGTTCCGAGGGGGAGTAGCGCTTGACAATGAGCAGTTCTTC. Complete variable domain (other parts from reference TRBV7-2 and TRBJ2-1): GAGVSQSPSNKVTEKGKDVELRCDPISGHTALYWYRQSLGQGLEFLIYFQGNSAPDKSGLPSDRFSAERTGGSVSTLTIQRTQQEDSAVYLCASMDRFRGGVALDNEQFFGPGTRLTVL.